The clone carrying this T cell receptor (beta chain) has a count of ten or more. Regarding time point: pre-sensitization, week 0. Treatment meaning: therapeutic diphenylcyclopropenone sensitization with weekly scalp DPC. These data belong to a study of human T cells and chemical hapten exposure. About the research overall: Alopecia areata, totalis and universalis patients, mostly female, were included.

MiXCR, applied by TCRdb to the RACE reads, yields one record per CDR3 protein. The sample consists of around 330,000 distinct CDR3 sequences, roughly 6% of them appearing once. The CDR3 has 16 amino acids. Germline CDR1 is SGHTA and CDR2 is FQGNSA. V shed 7 bases and J 4 bases; nucleotides not matched to a gene: 10. The TCR originated in a woman between 18 and 29 years old with alopecia areata. Some clones in this sample may be carry-over from other donors' samples. The specimen comprised whole blood, sampled in connection with sensitization to the hapten diphenylcyclopropenone (DPC). This chain links TRBV7-2 with TRBJ2-1; 10 nucleotides match TRBD2. Written as DNA, the CDR3 is TGTGCCAGCACCCGGGAGCGGGGGGGCCTTTACAATGAGCAGTTCTTC. As protein: CASTRERGGLYNEQFF.